These T cell receptor beta chains were read from a single sample in a study of blood T cell repertoires in COVID-19. Method: immunoSEQ multiplex PCR; TCRdb's copy keeps in-frame clones and lacks some. The table shows hundreds of thousands of clones, with under 90% occurring only once. The specimen sequenced was PBMCs or T cells enriched from blood (not recorded which). These receptors were obtained from a woman in her fifties or sixties who had been exposed to COVID-19. The CDR3 runs from the conserved cysteine through the conserved F or W. Fields, in order: J gene, D gene, V gene, clone size, CDR3 DNA, CDR3 protein. A D gene is named only where the DNA matches it firmly. Some rows have no size entry. The others give once, few or many, or a class for an expanded clone.

>TRBJ1-1|TRBD1|TRBV27|NA
TGTGCCAGCAGTGTCTCTTGGACAGGGCTTGTAAGGGGCACTGAAGCTTTCTTT
CASSVSWTGLVRGTEAFF
>TRBJ1-6|NA|TRBV2|NA
TGTGCCAGCAGTGTTGAGGGAAATTCACCCCTCCACTTT
CASSVEGNSPLHF
>TRBJ2-7|NA|TRBV9|NA
TGTGCCAGCAGCGTAGAGGCAGGGCCCTACGAGCAGTACTTC
CASSVEAGPYEQYF
>TRBJ2-3|TRBD2|TRBV28|NA
TGTGCCAGCAGTTTATCTACGGGGGGGCTGGCATATACGCAGTATTTT
CASSLSTGGLAYTQYF
>TRBJ2-3|TRBD2|TRBV6-2/TRBV6-3|NA
TGTGCCAGCAGTTACGAGGCGGGGGGGGCAGATACGCAGTATTTT
CASSYEAGGADTQYF
>TRBJ1-2|NA|TRBV6-2/TRBV6-3|NA
TGTGCCAGCAGTTACCGTGGAGATAACTATGGCTACACCTTC
CASSYRGDNYGYTF
>TRBJ1-1|NA|TRBV28|NA
TGTGCCAGCAGGCCCGCTGGACAGATATTGAACACTGAAGCTTTCTTT
CASRPAGQILNTEAFF
>TRBJ1-5|NA|TRBV28|NA
TGTGCCAGCAGTCCCCCCCAGGGACACAATAGCAATCAGCCCCAGCATTTT
CASSPPQGHNSNQPQHF
>TRBJ2-5|TRBD2|TRBV18|NA
TGTGCCAGCTCACCAAGTGGACTAGCGGGGGGGAAGCAAGAGACCCAGTACTTC
CASSPSGLAGGKQETQYF
>TRBJ2-5|NA|TRBV7-8|NA
TGTGCCAGCAGCTTAGAGTCCGGAGGACTGGGAAGGGAGACCCAGTACTTC
CASSLESGGLGRETQYF
>TRBJ2-3|TRBD1|TRBV24-1|NA
TGTGCCACCGGACAGGATAGCACAGATACGCAGTATTTT
CATGQDSTDTQYF
>TRBJ1-2|TRBD1|TRBV19|NA
TGTGCCAGTAGTAAACAGGGGGCGTACGTTGGCTACACCTTC
CASSKQGAYVGYTF
>TRBJ1-1|TRBD1|TRBV19|NA
TGTGCCAGTAGTAAAAAGACAGGGGTAATGAACACTGAAGCTTTCTTT
CASSKKTGVMNTEAFF
>TRBJ1-2|TRBD1|TRBV19|NA
TGTGCCAGTAGTCCCTTGGAGGGGGCCTCTGGCTACACCTTC
CASSPLEGASGYTF
>TRBJ2-2|NA|TRBV28|NA
TGTGCCAGCAGAGGGACACTAAACACCGGGGAGCTGTTTTTT
CASRGTLNTGELFF
>TRBJ1-1|TRBD1|TRBV3-1/TRBV3-2|NA
TGTGCCAGCAGCCAAGAATCTGGGACAGAGGAAGCTTTCTTT
CASSQESGTEEAFF
>TRBJ2-1|TRBD2|TRBV24-1|NA
TGTGCCACCAGTGATTTTTCCCTAGCGGGGGGGAATGAGCAGTTCTTC
CATSDFSLAGGNEQFF
>TRBJ1-3|TRBD1|TRBV6-1|NA
TGTGCCAGCAGTGAAAATGCGGGACAGACCTTCTCTGGAAACACCATATATTTT
CASSENAGQTFSGNTIYF
>TRBJ2-5|TRBD1|TRBV5-1|NA
TGCGCCAGCAGCCCTAGTCAGACAGGGCGAGAGACCCAGTACTTC
CASSPSQTGRETQYF
>TRBJ1-1|NA|TRBV7-6|NA
TGTGCCAGCAGCTCGGCGGGACGGATGGAGTATGAAGCTTTCTTT
CASSSAGRMEYEAFF
>TRBJ1-1|TRBD1|TRBV5-4|NA
TGTGCCAGCAGCCCGTCAGGGGGCGCTAGCACTGAAGCTTTCTTT
CASSPSGGASTEAFF
>TRBJ2-5|NA|TRBV10-3|NA
TGTGCCATCAGCCCCTTTAGTTCCCAAGAGACCCAGTACTTC
CAISPFSSQETQYF
>TRBJ1-6|NA|TRBV3-1/TRBV3-2|NA
TGTGCCAGCAGCCAAGGGTTCCAGGGCGGATCACCCCTCCACTTT
CASSQGFQGGSPLHF
>TRBJ1-5|TRBD1|TRBV6-5|NA
TGTGCCAGCAGCCCGGACAGGGCTAGTCAGCCCCAGCATTTT
CASSPDRASQPQHF
>TRBJ2-7|NA|TRBV11-2|NA
TGTGCCAGCAGCTTAACGGGACAAGCCGAGCAGTACTTC
CASSLTGQAEQYF
>TRBJ2-7|TRBD2|TRBV18|NA
TGTGCCAGCTCAGAGGGACTAGCGCGTGCGGACGAGCAGTACTTC
CASSEGLARADEQYF
>TRBJ2-5|NA|TRBV7-9|NA
TGTGCCAGCAGAAGACCAGGGATGCAAGAGACCCAGTACTTC
CASRRPGMQETQYF
>TRBJ2-2|NA|TRBV5-4|NA
TGTGCCAGCAGCTTGGATGGACTCTACACCGGGGAGCTGTTTTTT
CASSLDGLYTGELFF
>TRBJ1-3|NA|TRBV5-6|NA
TGTGCCAGCAGCTTGAGGGAGGGAAACACCATATATTTT
CASSLREGNTIYF
>TRBJ2-7|TRBD1|TRBV12-3/TRBV12-4|NA
TGTGCCAGCAGTCTCGGACAGGGCCACGAGCAGTACTTC
CASSLGQGHEQYF
>TRBJ1-4|TRBD1|TRBV5-1|NA
TGCGCCAGCAGCGTCCAGGGGGAACATGAAAAACTGTTTTTT
CASSVQGEHEKLFF
>TRBJ1-6|NA|TRBV5-4|NA
TGTGCCAGCAGCTTGGGGCGCGGCGGGACTTTACGAATTTCACCCCTCCACTTT
CASSLGRGGTLRISPLHF
>TRBJ2-1|TRBD2|TRBV3-1/TRBV3-2|NA
TGTGCCAGCAGCCCTCTAGCGGGGGGGGCCTACAATGAGCAGTTCTTC
CASSPLAGGAYNEQFF
>TRBJ2-2|NA|TRBV19|NA
TGTGCCAGTAGTATGGGCAGATTGAACACCGGGGAGCTGTTTTTT
CASSMGRLNTGELFF
>TRBJ1-2|TRBD1|TRBV20-1|NA
TGCAACAGGGGATTAGTCTATGGCTACACCTTC
CNRGLVYGYTF
>TRBJ1-6|NA|TRBV15|NA
TGTGCCACCAGCAGAGAACAGCAGGCAAATTCACCCCTCCACTTT
CATSREQQANSPLHF
>TRBJ1-6|TRBD1|TRBV28|NA
TGTGCCAGCAGGAACGGACAGGAACTTATTAATTCACCCCTCCACTTT
CASRNGQELINSPLHF
>TRBJ1-2|NA|TRBV30|once
TGTGCCTGGCGCTTCCAACAGGCTACCTACTATGGCTACACCTTC
CAWRFQQATYYGYTF
>TRBJ2-1|TRBD1|TRBV19|NA
TGTGCCAGTAGAAAAGACAGGGGGTCCTACAATGAGCAGTTCTTC
CASRKDRGSYNEQFF
>TRBJ2-5|TRBD2|TRBV6-5|few
TGTGCCAGCAGCCCGAACGACGGGGGGGCGGAGACCCAGTACTTC
CASSPNDGGAETQYF
>TRBJ1-5|NA|TRBV27|NA
TGTGCCAGCAGTTTCTCGTATAGCAATCAGCCCCAGCATTTT
CASSFSYSNQPQHF
>TRBJ1-3|NA|TRBV10-2|NA
TGCGCCAGCAGTGAGGGCTTCGGAAACACCATATATTTT
CASSEGFGNTIYF
>TRBJ1-2|NA|TRBV19|NA
TGTGCCAGTAGTGTATGGGGCGATGGTGGCTACACCTTC
CASSVWGDGGYTF
>TRBJ1-3|TRBD1|TRBV4-2|NA
TGTGCCAGCAGCCGAGGGACAGGGGGCAGAAACACCATATATTTT
CASSRGTGGRNTIYF
>TRBJ2-1|TRBD2|TRBV18|NA
TGTGCCAGCTCACCGGGACTAGGGTTCAGTGAGCAGTTCTTC
CASSPGLGFSEQFF
>TRBJ2-1|NA|TRBV19|once
TGTGCCAGTAGTATAGTGGCTGGGGGGAATGAGCAGTTCTTC
CASSIVAGGNEQFF
>TRBJ1-6|NA|TRBV5-1|NA
TGCGCCAGCAGCTTGTCGGTTCAGACTCAATATAATTCACCCCTCCACTTT
CASSLSVQTQYNSPLHF
>TRBJ2-2|NA|TRBV10-3|NA
TGTGCCATCAGTCGGGACCTTGGAGGGAGCGGCACCGGGGAGCTGTTTTTT
CAISRDLGGSGTGELFF
>TRBJ2-1|NA|TRBV9|NA
TGTGCCAGCAGCCTAGCGATTGGAGTCGCTGAGCAGTTCTTC
CASSLAIGVAEQFF
>TRBJ1-4|TRBD1|TRBV5-6|NA
TGTGCCAGCAGCTCGATCAGACAGGGCACTAATGAAAAACTGTTTTTT
CASSSIRQGTNEKLFF